The 15 T cell receptor beta chains below all came from one sample that was sequenced in a study of CD8+CD57+ T cells in acquired aplastic anemia. Patients picked for sequencing had shown CD8+CD57+ cell expansion detected by flow cytometry. Genomic DNA served as template for TCR beta VDJ and CDR3 profiling. Using its own MiXCR run on the reads, TCRdb lists one record per CDR3 protein. Seen here are 100,000 to 150,000 distinct CDR3 sequences, less than 50% observed once, and the top ten hold 2.6%. Sample: sorted CD4+, CD8+, or CD8+CD57+ T cells (not recorded which) from PBMCs. These TCRs come from a human donor with aplastic anemia.

This clonotype was observed at least ten times. V is TRBV5-1 and J is TRBJ2-3; 7 nucleotides line up with TRBD1. CDR3 size: 16 residues. J was trimmed by 6 bases and V by 5 bases; bases with no gene match: 15. The germline V gene encodes CDR1 SGHRS and CDR2 YFSETQ. As DNA, the CDR3 is TGCGCCAGCAGTCCGCAGGGGAATCAGGGGGTGGATACGCAGTATTTT. Amino acid sequence: CASSPQGNQGVDTQYF.

J is TRBJ1-4 and V is TRBV19; weak D call: TRBD1 (5 bases). This CDR3 has 14 residues. The V gene lost 5 bases and the J gene lost 3 bases, with 10 bases spanning the gap. Germline loops: CDR1 LNHDA, CDR2 SQIVND (reference sequence). The CDR3 DNA is TGTGCCAGTAGTGGGGGGAATTCTAATGAAAAACTGTTTTTT. Protein sequence: CASSGGNSNEKLFF.

This clonotype came up once. The rearrangement uses TRBV20-1 and TRBJ1-1; TRBD1 might be the D (5 bases). Germline loops: CDR1 DFQATT, CDR2 SNEGSKA (reference sequence). CDR3 length: 13 amino acids. V was cut by 5 bases and J by 3 bases, with 13 bases left in between. The CDR3 sequence is CSASISGHTEAFF. In DNA, the CDR3 is TGCAGTGCTTCCATTTCAGGGCACACTGAAGCTTTCTTT.

Ten or more counts support this clonotype. This sequence joins TRBV5-1 and TRBJ1-2; 8 nucleotides align to TRBD1. V dropped 2 bases and J dropped 2; count of bases not matched to a gene: 5. CDR3 length equals 15 residues. Germline assignment: CDR1 SGHRS and CDR2 YFSETQ. CDR3 region: CASSFSGGSNYGYTF. CDR3 nucleotides: TGCGCCAGCAGCTTCTCAGGGGGCTCGAACTATGGCTACACCTTC. Full variable domain (remainder filled in from reference TRBV5-1 and TRBJ1-2): KAGVTQTPRYLIKTRGQQVTLSCSPISGHRSVSWYQQTPGQGLQFLFEYFSETQRNKGNFPGRFSGRQFSNSRSEMNVSTLELGDSALYLCASSFSGGSNYGYTFGSGTRLTVV.

The V call is TRBV7-9, the J call TRBJ2-1; D gene ambiguous. The germline V and J ends were trimmed by 2 bases and 2 bases, with 4 bases remaining between them. The germline CDR1 and CDR2 sequences are SEHNR and FQNEAQ (reference sequence). This CDR3 comprises 13 residues. The CDR3 reads CASSLIPYNEQFF. The DNA of the CDR3 is TGTGCCAGCAGCTTAATCCCCTACAATGAGCAGTTCTTC. The full variable domain, with the rest looked up from reference TRBV7-9 and TRBJ2-1, is DTGVSQNPRHKITKRGQNVTFRCDPISEHNRLYWYRQTLGQGPEFLTYFQNEAQLEKSRLLSDRFSAERPKGSFSTLEIQRTEQGDSAMYLCASSLIPYNEQFFGPGTRLTVL.

This rearrangement joins TRBV5-1 to TRBJ1-2, with TRBD1 identical over 8 bases. The V segment lost 1 base and the J segment 4 bases; nucleotides outside the gene matches: 3. Per germline, CDR1 SGHRS and CDR2 YFSETQ. The CDR3 loop spans 14 amino acids. This CDR3 is CASSLSGGVYGYTF. The CDR3 bases are TGCGCCAGCAGCTTGTCAGGGGGCGTCTATGGCTACACCTTC.

This clonotype was recorded a few times. CDR3 bases: TGTGCCAGCAGTGATTCTTGGACAGGGCGCTCCTATAATTCACCCCTCCACTTT. Its protein product is CASSDSWTGRSYNSPLHF. The chain uses TRBV25-1 and TRBJ1-6; 8 bases are a match to TRBD1. Germline V CDR1 and CDR2: MGHDK, SYGVNS. V lost 3 bases, J lost 0 bases, and 7 bases stayed unmatched. The CDR3 covers 18 residues. Filled out from reference TRBV25-1 and TRBJ1-6, the complete variable domain reads EADIYQTPRYLVIGTGKKITLECSQTMGHDKMYWYQQDPGMELHLIHYSYGVNSTEKGDLSSESTVSRIRTEHFPLTLESARPSHTSQYLCASSDSWTGRSYNSPLHFGNGTRLTVT.

This clonotype was observed at least ten times. The rearrangement joins TRBV19 to TRBJ1-1; weak D call: TRBD1 (5 bases). The ends were cut back, 5 bases at V and 1 base at J, with 11 bases in the middle. CDR1 is LNHDA and CDR2 is SQIVND in the germline V gene (reference sequence). This CDR3 is 14 amino acids long. For the CDR3, the DNA is TGTGCCAGTAGTTCACCGGGACCGAACACTGAAGCTTTCTTT. It translates to CASSSPGPNTEAFF. The full variable domain, in which reference TRBV19 and TRBJ1-1 provide the parts outside the CDR3, is DGGITQSPKYLFRKEGQNVTLSCEQNLNHDAMYWYRQDPGQGLRLIYYSQIVNDFQKGDIAEGYSVSREKKESFPLTVTSAQKNPTAFYLCASSSPGPNTEAFFGQGTRLTVV.

This clonotype was counted at least ten times. V is TRBV20-1 and J is TRBJ2-7; 8 bases fit TRBD2. The ends lost 1 base at V and 3 bases at J; junction bases unmatched: 5. Germline CDR1 reads DFQATT; CDR2 reads SNEGSKA (reference sequence). The CDR3 consists of 14 residues. CDR3 nucleotides: TGCAGTGCTAGAGTCCCGGGAGGGCACTACGAGCAGTACTTC. Translating gives CSARVPGGHYEQYF.

The V and J genes are TRBV10-3 and TRBJ1-6; possible D gene TRBD1, 5 bases. Trimming took 10 bases from V and 5 from J, leaving 12 bases between them. Germline values: CDR1 ENHRY, CDR2 SYGVKD. There are 13 residues in the CDR3. The CDR3 bases are TGTGCCACGAAGGCCAGGGATAATTCACCCCTCCACTTT. Amino acids: CATKARDNSPLHF.

The chain carries TRBV2 and TRBJ1-6; possible D gene TRBD1, 5 bases. The V gene lost 5 bases and the J gene lost 5 bases, with 13 bases spanning the gap. In germline, CDR1 is SNHLY, CDR2 FYNNEI. The CDR3 has 15 amino acids. The DNA for the CDR3 is TGTGCCAGCAGTCCGGGTGACAGTAATAATTCACCCCTCCACTTT. It encodes CASSPGDSNNSPLHF.

This clonotype has ten or more counts. The chain carries TRBV19 and TRBJ1-2; perhaps TRBD1 as D (5 bases). Germline V gene lookup returns CDR1 LNHDA and CDR2 SQIVND (reference sequence). The CDR3 consists of 13 residues. Trimming pared 5 bases from V and 2 bases from J, leaving 9 bases between. The CDR3 is CASSLQGNYGYTF. The CDR3 DNA reads TGTGCCAGTAGTCTCCAGGGAAACTATGGCTACACCTTC. Based on the CDR3 plus reference TRBV19 and TRBJ1-2, the full variable domain is DGGITQSPKYLFRKEGQNVTLSCEQNLNHDAMYWYRQDPGQGLRLIYYSQIVNDFQKGDIAEGYSVSREKKESFPLTVTSAQKNPTAFYLCASSLQGNYGYTFGSGTRLTVV.

This clonotype showed up just a few times. The CDR3 nucleotides read TGTGCCAGCAGCGCAGGACAGGGGGCGGGAAGCTACACCTTC. Amino acid sequence: CASSAGQGAGSYTF. The genes are TRBV9 and TRBJ1-2; 11 bases are shared with TRBD1. V lost 3 bases and J lost 9; bases outside the gene matches: 7. Germline assignment: CDR1 SGDLS and CDR2 YYNGEE. The CDR3 extends over 14 amino acids.

This clonotype was seen ten or more times. The CDR3, as DNA: TGTGCCACCAGTGATGCTACGGGGCATCAGCCCCAGCATTTT. Amino acid sequence: CATSDATGHQPQHF. The chain carries TRBV24-1 and TRBJ1-5; D may be TRBD1 (5 bases). V dropped 3 bases and J dropped 5 bases, with 10 bases sitting between them. Germline V gene data show CDR1 as KGHDR and CDR2 as SFDVKD. This CDR3 contains 14 residues.

CDR3 protein: CASARDNEQFF. CDR3 bases: TGTGCCAGCGCTAGGGACAATGAGCAGTTCTTC. V usage is TRBV2 and J usage is TRBJ2-1; D uncertain. Germline V lookup: CDR1 SNHLY, CDR2 FYNNEI. The CDR3 runs 11 residues. V was shortened by 8 bases and J by 5 bases, with 7 bases between the two germline ends.